The clone carrying this T cell receptor beta chain was counted only a few times. Its antigen is not identified. This sample is drawn from a study of identical twins. Addition of a universal primer site occurred through template switching, and cDNA carried unique molecular identifiers. TCRdb reprocessed the 5' RACE reads with MiXCR, giving one entry per CDR3 protein. The sample carries 650,000 to 800,000 distinct CDR3 sequences, 8.6% recorded once. Study outcomes and limitations: With beta out-of-frame sequences, excess sharing by twins was weaker. It was out-of-frame TCR alpha sharing in monozygotic twins that models underestimated.

The CDR3 is 14 amino acids. Trimming took 5 bases from V and 3 from J, leaving 12 bases between them. Germline V gives CDR1 SGHNT, CDR2 YENEEA. The data were also submitted as part of a second study, on yellow fever vaccine responses in identical twins.

Sequencing input: PBMCs. The chain employs TRBV11-3 and TRBJ2-3, with D unresolved. The sequence was obtained from a young woman in good health. In DNA form, the CDR3 reads TGTGCCAGCAGCCAACACTCTAGGACAGATACGCAGTATTTT. Translating gives CASSQHSRTDTQYF.